This record covers a single T cell receptor beta chain. The data were obtained in a study of T cells after yellow fever vaccination. J lost 7 bases, V lost 1 base, and 6 bases had no gene match. The CDR3 consists of 15 residues. Germline values: CDR1 LGHDT, CDR2 YNNKEL (reference sequence). TCRdb recomputed calls from the 5' RACE reads with MiXCR, one row per CDR3 protein. The sample shows hundreds of thousands of distinct CDR3 sequences, less than 20% of them seen only once. The input for sequencing was PBMCs, taken roughly 5 days after the first yellow fever vaccination. The rearrangement joins TRBV3-1 to TRBJ1-4; 7 nucleotides line up with TRBD1. The sequence came from a young man who received the YFV17D yellow fever vaccine. The CDR3 loop is CASSQGDSPGEKLFF. The DNA of the CDR3 is TGTGCCAGCAGCCAAGGGGACAGTCCTGGTGAAAAACTGTTTTTT.